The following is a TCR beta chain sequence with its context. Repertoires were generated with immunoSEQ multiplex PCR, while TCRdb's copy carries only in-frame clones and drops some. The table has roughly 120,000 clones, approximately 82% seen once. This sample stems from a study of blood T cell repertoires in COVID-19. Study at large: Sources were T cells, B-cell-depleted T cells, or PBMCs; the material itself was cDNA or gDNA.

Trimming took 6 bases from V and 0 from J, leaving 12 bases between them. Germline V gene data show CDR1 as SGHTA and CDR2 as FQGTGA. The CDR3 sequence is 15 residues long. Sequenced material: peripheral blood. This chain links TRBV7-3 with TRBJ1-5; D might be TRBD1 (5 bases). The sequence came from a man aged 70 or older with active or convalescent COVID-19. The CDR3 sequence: CASREQVYSNQPQHF. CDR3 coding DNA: TGTGCCAGCAGGGAACAGGTGTATAGCAATCAGCCCCAGCATTTT.